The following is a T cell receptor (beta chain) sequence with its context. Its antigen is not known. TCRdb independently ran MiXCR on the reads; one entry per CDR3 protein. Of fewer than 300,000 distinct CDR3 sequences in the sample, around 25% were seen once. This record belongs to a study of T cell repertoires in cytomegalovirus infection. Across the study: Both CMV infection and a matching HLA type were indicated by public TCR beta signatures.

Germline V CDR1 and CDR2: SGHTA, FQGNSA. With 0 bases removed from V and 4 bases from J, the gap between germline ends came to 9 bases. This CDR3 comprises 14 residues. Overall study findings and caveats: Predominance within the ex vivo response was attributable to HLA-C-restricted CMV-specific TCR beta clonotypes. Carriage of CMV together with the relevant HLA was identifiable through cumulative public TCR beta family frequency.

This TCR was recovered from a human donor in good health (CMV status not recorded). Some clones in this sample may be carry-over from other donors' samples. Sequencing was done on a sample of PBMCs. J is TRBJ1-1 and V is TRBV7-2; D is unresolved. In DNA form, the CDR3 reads TGTGCCAGCAGCTTAGCCGTGGTGGCCACTGAAGCTTTCTTT. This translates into CASSLAVVATEAFF.